This entry concerns a single TCR beta chain. What it binds is not known. The sample is drawn from a study of shared clonotypes between healthy human individuals. Study observations and caveats: Represented diversity, genetic and exposure-history alike, was limited by few donors.

Here immunoSEQ multiplex PCR was the method, and the copy in TCRdb shows in-frame clones only, minus some. Among about 2 million clones listed, 90% to 95% were seen once. This CDR3 has 15 amino acids. The germline CDR1 and CDR2 sequences are MNHEY and SVGAGI. Deletions cut 6 bases from V and 0 bases from J, with 9 bases between. CD45RA-negative memory and CD45RA+ naive subsets were split from the CD4+ cells. The TCR originated in a man aged 18-30 years in good health. This chain uses TRBV6-5 with TRBJ1-6; no definite D call. Input material: naive CD4+ T cells sorted from blood. The subset is: CD45RA+ positively selected. The DNA of the CDR3 is TGTGCCAGCAGCCTCAAGAGCTCCTATAATTCACCCCTCCACTTT. Translated, it gives CASSLKSSYNSPLHF.